Following are 29 T cell receptor beta chains from one sample sequenced in a study of blood T cells in healthy people across ages. A J-beta primer mix and a sample-barcoded 5' primer were used in a second PCR of about 7 to 12 cycles. MiXCR, applied by TCRdb to the 5' RACE reads, yields one record per CDR3 protein. Among nearly 800,000 distinct CDR3 sequences listed, around 50% were seen once. What was sequenced was blood. The receptors come from a man in his forties in good health.

The CDR3 nucleotides are TGCAGCGTTGATCAGGGTAGGCCTGAGCAGTACTTC. Translating gives CSVDQGRPEQYF. V usage is TRBV29-1 and J usage is TRBJ2-7; a possible D gene is TRBD1 (5 bases). V dropped 3 bases and J dropped 7 bases, with 13 bases sitting between them. The CDR3 runs to 12 residues. Germline CDR1 is SQVTM and CDR2 is ANQGSEA.

The V gene is TRBV25-1, the J gene TRBJ1-1, with no clear D. Trimming cost V 2 bases and J 1 base, with 8 bases left between them. The germline gives CDR1 MGHDK, CDR2 SYGVNS. This CDR3 comprises 14 residues. Written as DNA, the CDR3 is TGTGCCAGCAGTGAACTCCCAGGGAACACTGAAGCTTTCTTT. Residues: CASSELPGNTEAFF.

V usage is TRBV20-1 and J usage is TRBJ1-5; TRBD1 agrees at 7 bases. The CDR3 sequence is 15 residues long. V lost 2 bases and J lost 0; bases outside the gene matches: 4. Germline V lookup: CDR1 DFQATT, CDR2 SNEGSKA (reference sequence). Written as DNA, the CDR3 is TGCAGTGCTAGAACAGGGGACCATAGCAATCAGCCCCAGCATTTT. Translation gives CSARTGDHSNQPQHF.

The genes are TRBV28 and TRBJ1-5; 8 positions match TRBD1. With V trimmed by 4 bases and J by 0 bases, 5 bases remained unmatched. The CDR3 spans 16 residues. Looked up from germline, CDR1 is MDHEN and CDR2 is SYDVKM. The CDR3 loop is CASSYRTGNSNQPQHF. CDR3 DNA sequence: TGTGCCAGCAGTTATCGGACAGGGAATAGCAATCAGCCCCAGCATTTT.

The chain employs TRBV7-2 and TRBJ1-1; unclear D gene. The CDR3 runs to 13 residues. Trimming stripped 5 bases from V and 1 base from J, with 8 bases between. Germline lookup yields CDR1 SGHTA and CDR2 FQGNSA. The CDR3 coding sequence is TGTGCCAGCAGCCGAGGACCGAACACTGAAGCTTTCTTT. This translates into CASSRGPNTEAFF.

This clonotype occurred a few times. V gene TRBV5-4 combines with J gene TRBJ2-3; D unresolved. The CDR3 loop spans 14 amino acids. V dropped 0 bases and J dropped 4 bases, with 9 bases sitting between them. From germline, CDR1 is SGHNT and CDR2 YYREEE (reference sequence). CDR3 DNA sequence: TGTGCCAGCAGCTTGGTGAGCTCCGCAGATACGCAGTATTTT. It is translated as CASSLVSSADTQYF.

The CDR3 bases are TGCAGCGTCTCCGAGGTGGGGGTCGGCAGGACAGAGGGCACTGAAGCTTTCTTT. Its protein is CSVSEVGVGRTEGTEAFF. The genes are TRBV29-1 and TRBJ1-1; weak D call: TRBD1 (6 bases). The germline CDR1 and CDR2 sequences are SQVTM and ANQGSEA. V lost 6 bases and J 4 bases, leaving 30 bases between the germline ends. The CDR3 has 18 amino acids.

This chain joins TRBV7-9 and TRBJ2-7; 8 bases align to TRBD2. In germline, CDR1 is SEHNR, CDR2 FQNEAQ (reference sequence). CDR3 length: 16 amino acids. V gave up 4 bases and J gave up 5 bases; unmatched junction bases: 13. The CDR3 sequence is CASSSEGGGRFDEQYF. CDR3 sequence (DNA): TGTGCCAGCAGCTCCGAAGGAGGCGGGAGGTTCGACGAGCAGTACTTC.

This clonotype has a handful of counts. V gene TRBV7-9 combines with J gene TRBJ2-4, with D possibly matching TRBD2 (5 bases). This CDR3 is 12 amino acids long. CDR1 is SEHNR and CDR2 is FQNEAQ in the germline V gene (reference sequence). V was cut by 2 bases and J by 15 bases, with 14 bases left in between. Here the CDR3 reads CASSLSAGLRYF. The CDR3 coding sequence is TGTGCCAGCAGCTTATCGGCCGGACTGCGGTACTTC.

This clonotype was recorded many times. The chain has TRBV7-2 and TRBJ1-6, with 8 positions matching TRBD1. The germline CDR1 and CDR2 sequences are SGHTA and FQGNSA. This CDR3 spans 16 amino acids. Unmatched junction bases numbered 9, after V lost 5 bases and J lost 6 bases. As DNA, the CDR3 is TGTGCCAGCAGCATATTCGGACAGGGAACTAATTCACCCCTCCACTTT. It is translated as CASSIFGQGTNSPLHF. Combining the CDR3 with reference TRBV7-2 and TRBJ1-6 gives the whole variable domain GAGVSQSPSNKVTEKGKDVELRCDPISGHTALYWYRQSLGQGLEFLIYFQGNSAPDKSGLPSDRFSAERTGGSVSTLTIQRTQQEDSAVYLCASSIFGQGTNSPLHFGNGTRLTVT.

The chain joins TRBV7-9 to TRBJ2-1; perhaps D is TRBD1 or TRBD2 (5 bases each). The CDR3 has 15 amino acids. In germline, CDR1 is SEHNR, CDR2 FQNEAQ (reference sequence). The germline V and J ends were trimmed by 4 bases and 8 bases, with 18 bases remaining between them. CDR3 protein: CASSSGAGSVDEQFF. The CDR3 coding sequence is TGTGCCAGCAGCTCCGGGGCAGGGAGTGTTGATGAGCAGTTCTTC.

This chain uses TRBV25-1 with TRBJ1-1, with D unresolved. The V end was cut by 4 bases, the J end by 8 bases, with 11 bases between. In germline, CDR1 is MGHDK, CDR2 SYGVNS. The CDR3 length is 12 residues. The CDR3 nucleotides are TGTGCCAGCAGTGTTAGCACCTTAGAAGCTTTCTTT. It encodes CASSVSTLEAFF. The full variable domain, its missing parts supplied by reference TRBV25-1 and TRBJ1-1, is EADIYQTPRYLVIGTGKKITLECSQTMGHDKMYWYQQDPGMELHLIHYSYGVNSTEKGDLSSESTVSRIRTEHFPLTLESARPSHTSQYLCASSVSTLEAFFGQGTRLTVV.

This clonotype has just one count. The chain recombines TRBV15 with TRBJ2-5; the D gene is possibly TRBD1 (6 bases). Trimming took off 8 bases at V and 11 bases at J, with 30 bases between the two ends. Germline CDR1 and CDR2: LNHNV and YYDKDF (reference sequence). CDR3 length: 16 amino acids. CDR3 nucleotides: TGTGCCACCGGCGGCTTCAAACAGGGAAGGAGCAGTGAGCAGTACTTC. Its translation: CATGGFKQGRSSEQYF.

This clonotype was recorded a few times. J is TRBJ2-7 and V is TRBV21-1; the D call in the table, TRBD2, was not verified against the DNA. TRBV21-1 is classified as a pseudogene. The CDR3 totals 13 residues. The CDR3 nucleotides are TGTGCCAGCAGACACCTCCAGGCCTACGAGCAGTACTTC. It translates to CASRHLQAYEQYF.

This clonotype came up once. Written as DNA, the CDR3 is TGTGCCAGCAATAGGTGGGGGGATGAGCAGTACTTC. As protein: CASNRWGDEQYF. This chain uses TRBV2 with TRBJ2-5; D is perhaps TRBD2 (6 bases). V lost 7 bases and J 11 bases, leaving 17 bases between the germline ends. CDR1 and CDR2 from the germline V gene are SNHLY and FYNNEI. The CDR3 covers 12 residues.

This sequence joins TRBV4-2 and TRBJ2-7; 7 bases are a match to TRBD1. The V gene's germline CDR1 is LGHNA and CDR2 YNFKEQ. The CDR3 has 15 residues. Germline trimming cut 4 bases from V and 7 bases from J; bases unmatched to any gene: 13. CDR3 in DNA: TGTGCCAGCAGCCCGCACCTACAGGGGTCGGTTGAGCAGTACTTC. It encodes CASSPHLQGSVEQYF.

There are a few counts of this clonotype. CDR3 nucleotides: TGTGCCAGCAGCCCCAGGACTATGGGTTCAGATACGCAGTATTTT. This encodes CASSPRTMGSDTQYF. V and J are TRBV7-2 and TRBJ2-3, with D perhaps TRBD2 (6 bases). The length of the CDR3 is 15 residues. Trimming left V 5 bases short and J 4 bases short, with 16 bases between. Per germline, CDR1 SGHTA and CDR2 FQGNSA.

The chain combines TRBV6-2 or TRBV6-3 with TRBJ2-1; 10 positions match TRBD2. Germline values: CDR1 MNHEY, CDR2 SVGEGT. The CDR3 consists of 16 residues. J was trimmed by 2 bases and V by 5 bases; bases with no gene match: 6. CDR3 in amino acids: CASSRASGSPYNEQFF. CDR3 nucleotides: TGTGCCAGCAGTCGGGCTAGCGGGAGTCCCTACAATGAGCAGTTCTTC.

The chain joins TRBV27 to TRBJ2-5; D not certain. Trimming took 1 base from V and 4 from J, leaving 7 bases between them. Germline V lookup: CDR1 MNHEY, CDR2 SMNVEV (reference sequence). This CDR3 has 13 amino acids. CDR3 in DNA: TGTGCCAGCAGTTTATATGACCGAGAGACCCAGTACTTC. Translated: CASSLYDRETQYF.

This chain connects TRBV29-1 to TRBJ2-3; 9 bases are a match to TRBD2. The CDR3 is made up of 15 amino acids. With 5 bases clipped from V and 4 bases from J, the junction kept 10 bases outside the gene matches. The germline CDR1 and CDR2 sequences are SQVTM and ANQGSEA. The CDR3 nucleotides read TGCAGCGTTCGTAGCTCTAGCGGGACTTCAGATACGCAGTATTTT. It codes for CSVRSSSGTSDTQYF.

J is TRBJ2-4 and V is TRBV7-2; TRBD2 matches at 9 bases. The J call may be mistaken, given a closer DNA end match to TRBJ2-7. This CDR3 spans 16 amino acids. Per the germline V gene, CDR1 is SGHTA and CDR2 is FQGNSA. This CDR3 reads CASSSRLSGGAYEQYF. Here the CDR3 DNA reads TGTGCCAGCAGCTCACGTCTTAGCGGGGGAGCCTACGAGCAGTACTTC.

This chain links TRBV27 with TRBJ2-2; 12 positions match TRBD2. Germline V gene lookup returns CDR1 MNHEY and CDR2 SMNVEV (reference sequence). With V trimmed by 5 bases and J by 6 bases, 10 bases remained unmatched. This CDR3 has 17 amino acids. The CDR3 DNA reads as TGTGCCAGCAGTATGACTAGCGGGGGAAGTGTGTCCGGGGAGCTGTTTTTT. Amino acids: CASSMTSGGSVSGELFF.

V usage is TRBV5-1 and J usage is TRBJ2-7; D might be TRBD2 (5 bases). The CDR3 is 15 amino acids. Trimming pared 0 bases from V and 7 bases from J, leaving 17 bases between. From germline, CDR1 is SGHRS and CDR2 YFSETQ. Here the CDR3 reads CASSLEGLGVNEQYF. The CDR3 nucleotides read TGCGCCAGCAGCTTGGAGGGCCTCGGGGTAAATGAGCAGTACTTC.

Turning to this clonotype: Germline is not matched at one junction end, which may reflect a read error. The CDR3 loop reads CASSSSPTGETQYF. As DNA, the CDR3 is TGTGCTAGCAGCTCAAGTCCGACCGGAGAGACCCAGTACTTC. This rearrangement joins TRBV7-7 to TRBJ2-5; no clear D. CDR3 length equals 14 residues. The germline gives CDR1 SSHAT, CDR2 FNYEAQ (reference sequence).

The rearrangement links TRBV7-9 to TRBJ2-7; D gene ambiguous. The CDR3 loop spans 13 amino acids. CDR1 is SEHNR and CDR2 is FQNEAQ in the germline V gene (reference sequence). V was trimmed by 5 bases and J by 4 bases, leaving 12 bases between them. For the CDR3, the DNA is TGTGCCAGCAGCCAGGTGTCCACTTACGAGCAGTACTTC. Translating gives CASSQVSTYEQYF. Drawing the rest from reference TRBV7-9 and TRBJ2-7, the complete variable domain is DTGVSQNPRHKITKRGQNVTFRCDPISEHNRLYWYRQTLGQGPEFLTYFQNEAQLEKSRLLSDRFSAERPKGSFSTLEIQRTEQGDSAMYLCASSQVSTYEQYFGPGTRLTVT.

The J gene is TRBJ2-7, the V gene TRBV20-1; no reliable D call. V was cut by 6 bases and J by 2 bases, with 14 bases left in between. Germline CDR1 is DFQATT and CDR2 is SNEGSKA (reference sequence). The CDR3 is 13 amino acids. DNA of the CDR3: TGCAGTGCCCCCGGCGAAATTACCTACGAGCAGTACTTC. Translation gives CSAPGEITYEQYF.

CDR3 amino acids: CASRGFGGKGETQYF. The CDR3 DNA is TGTGCCAGCAGGGGCTTTGGAGGGAAGGGAGAGACCCAGTACTTC. The chain uses TRBV28 and TRBJ2-5; D may be TRBD2 (6 bases). The CDR3 covers 15 residues. Trimming removed 6 bases at V and 4 bases at J, with 18 bases between. Germline CDR1 MDHEN, CDR2 SYDVKM.

This rearrangement joins TRBV3-1 to TRBJ1-1; weak D call: TRBD1 (5 bases). CDR3 length: 14 residues. Germline-derived CDR1 and CDR2 are LGHDT and YNNKEL (reference sequence). The ends were cut back, 2 bases at V and 5 bases at J, with 12 bases in the middle. Written as DNA, the CDR3 is TGTGCCAGCAGCCAACAGGGAGGAGGGACTGAAGCTTTCTTT. This codes for CASSQQGGGTEAFF.

This clonotype was seen many times. This sequence joins TRBV27 and TRBJ2-7, with D hard to call. Trimming shortened V by 6 bases and J by 8 bases, and 5 bases separated the two germline ends. CDR3 size: 9 residues. CDR1 and CDR2 from the germline V gene are MNHEY and SMNVEV (reference sequence). This chain's CDR3 is CASSTKQYF. DNA for the CDR3: TGTGCCAGCAGCACTAAGCAGTACTTC.